This T cell receptor (beta chain) is drawn from a study of OX40 agonist ivuxolimab in advanced cancers. Study as a whole: The patients received agonistic anti-OX40 (CD134) antibody ivuxolimab. Patient treatment consisted of intravenous ivuxolimab administration every 2 weeks at 0.01 to 10 mg/kg.

This clone has more than one count but fewer than ten. Some clones are missing from TCRdb's copy, which holds only in-frame ones; the method was immunoSEQ multiplex PCR. The table has 53,000 or so clones, around 81% seen once. This CDR3 comprises 13 residues. V lost 0 bases, J lost 7 bases, and 9 bases lay in between. CDR1 and CDR2 from the germline V gene are SNHLY and FYNNEI. This rearrangement joins TRBV2 to TRBJ1-1; D gene ambiguous. The receptor's source is an adult with an advanced solid tumor such as melanoma, head and neck, liver or kidney cancer. Source: CD4+ or CD8+ T cells sorted from blood, taken in a trial of the OX40 agonist ivuxolimab. The CDR3 spells CASSEAGWGEAFF. CDR3 DNA: TGTGCCAGCAGTGAAGCCGGGTGGGGTGAAGCTTTCTTT.